One sample yielded the 22 T cell receptor beta chains listed below, sequenced in a study of T cell responses to AZD1222 COVID-19 vaccine. Only in-frame clones appear in the TCRdb table, and some are missing; sequencing was by immunoSEQ multiplex PCR. Seen here are around 120,000 clones, 86% observed once, and the top ten hold approximately 15%. The specimen was peripheral blood, collected 28 days after the second AZD1222 dose. The origin of the receptors is an adult who received the AZD1222 COVID-19 vaccine.

This chain connects TRBV4-1 to TRBJ1-5; D is uncertain. This CDR3 contains 15 residues. Germline lookup yields CDR1 MGHRA and CDR2 YSYEKL. V lost 0 bases to trimming and J lost 2 bases, with 8 bases between them. CDR3 protein: CASSQDLSGNQPQHF. The CDR3 DNA reads TGCGCCAGCAGCCAAGATCTCAGCGGCAATCAGCCCCAGCATTTT.

V is TRBV10-3 and J is TRBJ1-2; 10 bases map to TRBD1. The ends lost 3 bases at V and 4 bases at J; junction bases unmatched: 8. Germline values: CDR1 ENHRY, CDR2 SYGVKD. CDR3 length: 16 residues. The CDR3 nucleotides read TGTGCCATCAGTGAAGCCAGGACAGGGGGATTCTATGGCTACACCTTC. Encoded protein: CAISEARTGGFYGYTF.

This clone is a singleton in its sample. The J gene is TRBJ2-2, the V gene TRBV24-1; D not certain. Per germline, CDR1 KGHDR and CDR2 SFDVKD. The CDR3 is 12 residues long. Trimming removed 6 bases from V and 5 bases from J, with 6 bases in between. CDR3 in amino acids: CATSRGTGELFF. Here the CDR3 DNA reads TGTGCCACCAGTCGTGGGACCGGGGAGCTGTTTTTT.

This clone was observed a single time. CDR3 sequence (DNA): TGTGCCAGCAGCCAAGGGCTCGGGCAGCCCCAGCATTTT. Its protein product is CASSQGLGQPQHF. This chain uses TRBV14 with TRBJ1-5; D is uncertain. This CDR3 has 13 residues. The germline CDR1 and CDR2 sequences are SGHDN and FVKESK. V was clipped by 1 base and J by 7 bases, with 8 bases between them.

This sequence joins TRBV27 and TRBJ2-1, with D unresolved. V was shortened by 3 bases and J by 8 bases, with 11 bases between the two germline ends. This CDR3 has 13 residues. Germline V lookup: CDR1 MNHEY, CDR2 SMNVEV (reference sequence). The CDR3 sequence is CASSLTLFDEQFF. The CDR3 DNA reads TGTGCCAGCAGTTTGACCCTGTTCGATGAGCAGTTCTTC.

J is TRBJ2-1 and V is TRBV25-1; 10 bases map to TRBD1. V was pared by 4 bases and J by 0 bases, with 3 bases of the junction left unmatched. The CDR3 consists of 16 residues. Germline V gene data show CDR1 as MGHDK and CDR2 as SYGVNS. Here the CDR3 DNA reads TGTGCCAGCAGTGTGGGACAGGGGATCTCCTACAATGAGCAGTTCTTC. Its protein is CASSVGQGISYNEQFF.

The chain is built from TRBV28 and TRBJ2-5; possibly TRBD1 for D (5 bases). This CDR3 contains 13 residues. Germline CDR1 reads MDHEN; CDR2 reads SYDVKM. V was pared by 6 bases and J by 1 base, with 9 bases between. CDR3 loop: CASRTTVQETQYF. DNA of the CDR3: TGTGCCAGCAGAACGACAGTCCAAGAGACCCAGTACTTC.

The V call is TRBV12-3 or TRBV12-4, the J call TRBJ2-7; D not resolved. The ends were cut back, 6 bases at V and 4 bases at J, with 13 bases in the middle. The CDR3 has 13 residues. The CDR3: CASSKSDQYEQYF. CDR3 DNA: TGTGCCAGCAGCAAATCGGACCAATACGAGCAGTACTTC.

This chain connects TRBV3-1 (or the pseudogene TRBV3-2) to TRBJ1-2; the match to TRBD1 covers 8 bases. The V and J ends lost 0 bases and 7 bases, in that order; junction bases with no gene match: 7. The CDR3 sequence is 15 residues long. Germline V gene sequence: CDR1 LGHDT, CDR2 YNNKEL (reference sequence). The DNA for the CDR3 is TGTGCCAGCAGCCAAGACGTCAGGGGGCCGGGTGGCTACACCTTC. This encodes CASSQDVRGPGGYTF.

The CDR3 region is CASSIDHERGTSGSFTYNEQFF. The CDR3 DNA reads TGTGCCAGTAGTATAGACCATGAAAGGGGGACTAGCGGGAGCTTCACCTACAATGAGCAGTTCTTC. This chain links TRBV19 with TRBJ2-1, with 14 bases aligning to TRBD2. Germline V gene lookup returns CDR1 LNHDA and CDR2 SQIVND (reference sequence). J gave up 2 bases and V 0 bases, and 15 bases lay outside the gene matches. CDR3 length equals 22 residues. Looking up the rest from reference TRBV19 and TRBJ2-1 gives the full variable domain: DGGITQSPKYLFRKEGQNVTLSCEQNLNHDAMYWYRQDPGQGLRLIYYSQIVNDFQKGDIAEGYSVSREKKESFPLTVTSAQKNPTAFYLCASSIDHERGTSGSFTYNEQFFGPGTRLTVL.

The chain uses TRBV3-1 (or the pseudogene TRBV3-2) and TRBJ2-7; unclear D gene. The CDR3 covers 13 residues. V lost 4 bases to trimming and J lost 6 bases, with 13 bases between them. CDR1 is LGHDT, CDR2 YNNKEL, per germline (reference sequence). CDR3 amino acids: CASSLQRTVEQYF. As DNA, the CDR3 is TGTGCCAGCAGCCTACAACGGACGGTCGAGCAGTACTTC.

The rearrangement links TRBV6-2 or TRBV6-3 to TRBJ1-6, with 9 bases that match TRBD1. This CDR3 has 15 residues. V shed 4 bases, J shed 8 bases, and the junction held 6 bases outside the gene matches. CDR1 is MNHEY and CDR2 is SVGEGT in the germline V gene. CDR3: CASSLNRGLDSPLHF. CDR3 DNA sequence: TGTGCCAGCAGTTTGAACAGGGGGCTAGATTCACCCCTCCACTTT.

The chain links TRBV4-1 to TRBJ1-1, with D possibly TRBD1 on 5 matching bases. CDR3 size: 19 residues. The V gene's germline CDR1 is MGHRA and CDR2 YSYEKL. The germline V and J ends were trimmed by 1 base and 2 bases, with 23 bases remaining between them. The CDR3 region has the DNA TGCGCCAGCAGCCAAGGGAGGATCCTGGGACGGAGATTTAACACTGAAGCTTTCTTT. This codes for CASSQGRILGRRFNTEAFF.

The chain recombines TRBV11-2 with TRBJ1-5; D gene ambiguous. Looked up from germline, CDR1 is SGHAT and CDR2 is FQNNGV. This CDR3 spans 16 amino acids. With 1 base removed from V and 2 bases from J, the gap between germline ends came to 12 bases. CDR3 in amino acids: CASSLVWRSGNQPQHF. CDR3 DNA sequence: TGTGCCAGCAGCTTAGTGTGGAGGTCGGGCAATCAGCCCCAGCATTTT.

The V gene is TRBV19, the J gene TRBJ2-4; TRBD1 matches at 9 bases. This CDR3 has 15 amino acids. J gave up 8 bases and V 0 bases, and 5 bases lay outside the gene matches. The germline gives CDR1 LNHDA, CDR2 SQIVND (reference sequence). The CDR3 DNA sequence: TGTGCCAGTAGTATAGACGGGACAGGGCTGGACATTCAGTACTTC. Its protein is CASSIDGTGLDIQYF. Full variable domain (remainder filled in from reference TRBV19 and TRBJ2-4): DGGITQSPKYLFRKEGQNVTLSCEQNLNHDAMYWYRQDPGQGLRLIYYSQIVNDFQKGDIAEGYSVSREKKESFPLTVTSAQKNPTAFYLCASSIDGTGLDIQYFGAGTRLSVL.

The CDR3 nucleotides read TGTGCCAGCAGCCTCGGAGACGGGGGGCTCCGCACAGATACGCAGTATTTT. As protein: CASSLGDGGLRTDTQYF. The chain employs TRBV5-4 and TRBJ2-3; a weak D match, TRBD2 (7 bases). The CDR3 consists of 17 residues. Germline loops: CDR1 SGHNT, CDR2 YYREEE (reference sequence). The V end lost 4 bases, the J end lost 1 base, and 19 bases lay between the germline ends. The complete variable domain, with remaining parts taken from reference TRBV5-4 and TRBJ2-3, reads ETGVTQSPTHLIKTRGQQVTLRCSSQSGHNTVSWYQQALGQGPQFIFQYYREEENGRGNFPPRFSGLQFPNYSSELNVNALELDDSALYLCASSLGDGGLRTDTQYFGPGTRLTVL.

This rearrangement joins TRBV19 to TRBJ1-5; no reliable D call. Germline V gene sequence: CDR1 LNHDA, CDR2 SQIVND (reference sequence). V lost 2 bases to trimming and J lost 4 bases, with 9 bases between them. The length of the CDR3 is 14 residues. The CDR3 region is CASSIIWQNQPQHF. The CDR3 DNA follows: TGTGCCAGTAGTATAATCTGGCAAAATCAGCCCCAGCATTTT.

This clone has just a few counts. The chain recombines TRBV2 with TRBJ1-2; D is possibly TRBD1 (6 bases). Trimming left V 11 bases short and J 8 bases short, with 18 bases between. The CDR3 is 12 amino acids. Per germline, CDR1 SNHLY and CDR2 FYNNEI. The CDR3 nucleotides are TGTGCCGGCGGAAGTCGGGGGGCGGGCTACACCTTC. Its protein product is CAGGSRGAGYTF.

V usage is TRBV20-1 and J usage is TRBJ1-2; unclear D gene. V lost 2 bases and J lost 8, with 6 bases in between. The V gene's germline CDR1 is DFQATT and CDR2 SNEGSKA (reference sequence). The CDR3 is 10 residues long. In nucleotides, the CDR3 is TGCAGTGCTAGACAGCCAGGCTACACCTTC. Translated: CSARQPGYTF.

This clone was recorded a few times. The rearrangement joins TRBV11-2 to TRBJ1-1, with 10 bases identical to TRBD1. The J segment lost 5 bases and the V segment lost 5 bases, leaving 8 bases of the junction unmatched. Per the germline V gene, CDR1 is SGHAT and CDR2 is FQNNGV. There are 15 residues in the CDR3. The CDR3, as DNA: TGTGCCAGCAGCCAAAGACAGGGGGCTCGGACTGAAGCTTTCTTT. Protein sequence: CASSQRQGARTEAFF.

This clone has just one count. V usage is TRBV27 and J usage is TRBJ2-7; 7 bases line up with TRBD1. The length of the CDR3 is 16 residues. The V gene's germline CDR1 is MNHEY and CDR2 SMNVEV (reference sequence). The ends lost 5 bases at V and 3 bases at J; junction bases unmatched: 13. The CDR3 sequence is CASSPDIPGTDYEQYF. CDR3 DNA sequence: TGTGCCAGCAGTCCCGATATACCCGGGACAGACTACGAGCAGTACTTC.

V gene TRBV10-2 combines with J gene TRBJ2-5; D is possibly TRBD2 (5 bases). Germline V CDR1 and CDR2: WSHSY, SAAADI. There are 15 residues in the CDR3. Trimming took off 6 bases at V and 2 bases at J, with 16 bases between the two ends. The CDR3 DNA reads as TGCGCCAGCAGCGCCACTAGACTGATGCAAGAGACCCAGTACTTC. This translates into CASSATRLMQETQYF.